The 18 T cell receptor beta chains listed next were all sequenced from one sample in a study of long-term antiretroviral therapy in people with HIV (dated by TCRdb to 2021 to 2024). The immunoSEQ hsTCRB v3.0 assay was used at survey level resolution to sequence the TRB variable region. The table was pulled from immuneACCESS by TCRdb, which kept in-frame rearrangements only. Such tables lose some clones; where checked, under half of the loss comes from unresolved V genes, and the rest has no known cause. The sample table lists about 34,000 clones, 94% of them with a count of one. The top ten clonotypes cover approximately 3.7% of the sample. The sample was unsorted PBMCs, taken 5 to 5.5 years after starting antiretroviral therapy. All receptors come from a woman aged 45-59 years with HIV.

The chain combines TRBV2 with TRBJ2-7; possibly TRBD2 for D (5 bases). Looked up from germline, CDR1 is SNHLY and CDR2 is FYNNEI. V was clipped by 6 bases and J by 4 bases, with 13 bases between them. The CDR3 loop spans 13 amino acids. The CDR3 loop reads CASRARGIYEQYF. In DNA form, the CDR3 reads TGTGCCAGCAGAGCGAGAGGGATTTACGAGCAGTACTTC.

About this clone itself: One end of the junction does not line up with germline, which may come from a read error. V gene TRBV7-7 combines with J gene TRBJ2-1, with unresolved D. The V gene's germline CDR1 is SSHAT and CDR2 FNYEAQ (reference sequence). The CDR3 is 13 residues long. The CDR3 bases are TGTGCTAGCAGCTTGAGACCGGACAATGAGCAGTTCTTC. Protein sequence: CASSLRPDNEQFF.

This rearrangement joins TRBV9 to TRBJ2-2; D may be TRBD2 (7 bases). The CDR3 extends over 17 amino acids. Germline V gene sequence: CDR1 SGDLS, CDR2 YYNGEE. V lost 6 bases, J lost 4 bases, and 22 bases lay in between. CDR3 amino acids: CASTRQNGGAGTGELFF. CDR3 bases: TGTGCCAGCACTCGTCAAAATGGGGGGGCGGGCACCGGGGAGCTGTTTTTT.

As to this clone: At one end, the junction sequence differs from germline, possibly due to a read error. This chain links TRBV7-7 with TRBJ2-7, with TRBD1 matching over 7 bases. Germline CDR1 SSHAT, CDR2 FNYEAQ (reference sequence). The CDR3 runs to 15 residues. In nucleotides, the CDR3 is TGTGCTAGCAGCCAAAAGGGGACAGTTTCCTACGAGCAGTACTTC. Protein sequence: CASSQKGTVSYEQYF.

The chain carries TRBV10-3 and TRBJ1-5; D might be TRBD1 (6 bases). The length of the CDR3 is 16 residues. V gave up 6 bases and J gave up 2 bases, with 17 bases separating them. Germline V gives CDR1 ENHRY, CDR2 SYGVKD. The CDR3 protein is CAISPGEGRGNQPQHF. CDR3 nucleotides: TGTGCCATCAGCCCAGGGGAGGGTCGGGGCAATCAGCCCCAGCATTTT.

The chain links TRBV9 to TRBJ1-6; 7 bases agree with TRBD1. The CDR3 has 17 amino acids. J was trimmed by 3 bases and V by 4 bases; bases with no gene match: 10. The germline CDR1 and CDR2 sequences are SGDLS and YYNGEE. The CDR3 region is CASSPRGTDSYNSPLHF. The CDR3 DNA reads as TGTGCCAGCAGCCCCCGTGGGACAGATAGCTATAATTCACCCCTCCACTTT.

The chain carries TRBV11-2 and TRBJ2-5; 7 positions agree with TRBD2. Losses at the gene ends were 8 bases for V and 3 bases for J; bases not matched to a gene: 12. Germline assignment: CDR1 SGHAT and CDR2 FQNNGV. This CDR3 has 15 amino acids. The CDR3 DNA reads as TGTGCCAGCCAGCAACAGCGGGGACGGGAAGAGACCCAGTACTTC. Translation: CASQQQRGREETQYF.

The chain has TRBV7-2 and TRBJ2-5; 9 positions agree with TRBD2. Per germline, CDR1 SGHTA and CDR2 FQGNSA. J lost 5 bases, V lost 1 base, and 5 bases had no gene match. The CDR3 loop spans 15 amino acids. The CDR3 coding sequence is TGTGCCAGCAGCTTAGGGTCTGCGGGGGGGGAGACCCAGTACTTC. It yields the protein CASSLGSAGGETQYF.

V gene TRBV30 combines with J gene TRBJ1-5; 7 nucleotides align to TRBD1. Trimming took 4 bases from V and 6 from J; bases not matched to a gene: 6. Germline lookup yields CDR1 GTSNPN and CDR2 SVGIG (reference sequence). The CDR3 sequence is 13 residues long. This CDR3 is CAWNEDRLQPQHF. The CDR3 coding sequence is TGTGCCTGGAATGAGGACAGGCTTCAGCCCCAGCATTTT.

The gene calls are TRBV19 and TRBJ2-2; D call uncertain. Germline CDR1 reads LNHDA; CDR2 reads SQIVND (reference sequence). The germline V and J ends were trimmed by 3 bases and 2 bases, with 10 bases remaining between them. The CDR3 loop spans 15 amino acids. The CDR3 loop reads CASSINRLNTGELFF. Here the CDR3 DNA reads TGTGCCAGTAGTATTAACAGACTTAACACCGGGGAGCTGTTTTTT.

This clone was found once. This chain links TRBV30 with TRBJ1-1; 10 nucleotides agree with TRBD1. This CDR3 has 15 residues. Germline V lookup: CDR1 GTSNPN, CDR2 SVGIG (reference sequence). The V and J ends lost 2 bases and 5 bases, in that order; junction bases with no gene match: 8. For the CDR3, the DNA is TGTGCCTGGAGTCCCGCGACAGGGGGCTGGACTGAAGCTTTCTTT. Amino acids: CAWSPATGGWTEAFF.

The chain is built from TRBV2 and TRBJ2-1; TRBD1 agrees at 9 bases. The CDR3 extends over 16 amino acids. The V and J ends lost 4 bases and 2 bases, in that order; junction bases with no gene match: 6. Germline V gives CDR1 SNHLY, CDR2 FYNNEI. CDR3 sequence reads: CASSGPGQGPYNEQFF. The CDR3 bases are TGTGCCAGCAGTGGGCCGGGACAGGGCCCCTACAATGAGCAGTTCTTC.

This chain uses TRBV7-3 with TRBJ1-6; D is unclear. Germline V gene sequence: CDR1 SGHTA, CDR2 FQGTGA. V was shortened by 1 base and J by 8 bases, with 12 bases between the two germline ends. CDR3 length: 15 amino acids. CDR3 loop: CASSLSPREDSPLHF. CDR3 DNA: TGTGCCAGCAGCTTAAGCCCGCGTGAGGATTCACCCCTCCACTTT.

This chain links TRBV7-3 with TRBJ2-5; 10 nucleotides align to TRBD1. This CDR3 is built from 15 residues. Germline CDR1 reads SGHTA; CDR2 reads FQGTGA. Trimming took 4 bases from V and 5 from J; bases not matched to a gene: 7. This CDR3 reads CASSSNGGQGETQYF. The CDR3 coding sequence is TGTGCCAGCAGCTCAAATGGGGGACAGGGGGAGACCCAGTACTTC. The full variable domain, its missing parts supplied by reference TRBV7-3 and TRBJ2-5, is GAGVSQTPSNKVTEKGKYVELRCDPISGHTALYWYRQSLGQGPEFLIYFQGTGAADDSGLPNDRFFAVRPEGSVSTLKIQRTERGDSAVYLCASSSNGGQGETQYFGPGTRLLVL.

This clone appeared once. The V call is TRBV7-2, the J call TRBJ1-4; tentative D call: TRBD1 (5 bases). Trimming removed 5 bases at V and 0 bases at J, with 16 bases between. The germline CDR1 and CDR2 sequences are SGHTA and FQGNSA. The CDR3 covers 17 residues. In nucleotides, the CDR3 is TGTGCCAGCAGCCCACGACCTACGGGGGCAACTAATGAAAAACTGTTTTTT. Amino acid sequence: CASSPRPTGATNEKLFF.

The V and J genes are TRBV18 and TRBJ1-1; maybe TRBD1 (5 bases). V shed 2 bases and J shed 1 base, with 8 bases lying between them. In germline, CDR1 is KGHSH, CDR2 LQKENI. The CDR3 is 14 residues long. CDR3 nucleotides: TGTGCCAGCTCACCATCAGGGCCGAACACTGAAGCTTTCTTT. It yields the protein CASSPSGPNTEAFF.

For the CDR3, the DNA is TGTGCCAGCAGCGTATATCAAGGGGTCGGCACAGATACGCAGTATTTT. It is translated as CASSVYQGVGTDTQYF. The chain has TRBV9 and TRBJ2-3; weak D call: TRBD1 (5 bases). The V gene's germline CDR1 is SGDLS and CDR2 YYNGEE. This CDR3 region has 16 residues. Trimming took off 1 base at V and 1 base at J, with 13 bases between the two ends.

The gene calls are TRBV5-6 and TRBJ1-2, with D perhaps matching TRBD1 (5 bases). V was trimmed by 4 bases and J by 4 bases, leaving 17 bases between them. CDR3 length equals 15 residues. Germline CDR1 and CDR2: SGHDT and YYEEEE. The CDR3, as DNA: TGTGCCAGCAGCCGCCGGGACCTACGAGGCTATGGCTACACCTTC. Its translation: CASSRRDLRGYGYTF.